This T cell receptor beta chain comes out of a study of T cell repertoires in cytomegalovirus infection. Study background: Used in the study were CMV epitopes, some recently identified and HLA-C-restricted, others well-studied and HLA-B-restricted. Indications came from public TCR beta signatures; they pointed to CMV infection and to a matching HLA type.

Study conclusions and caveats: CMV-specific HLA-C-restricted TCR beta clonotypes dominated the ex vivo response. Carriers of CMV and the relevant HLA type were discriminated by public TCR beta frequency.

Germline CDR1 and CDR2: LNHDA and SQIVND (reference sequence). The V gene lost 3 bases and the J gene lost 6 bases, with 21 bases spanning the gap. The CDR3 is 17 residues long. TCRdb re-called the reads with MiXCR, one entry per CDR3 protein. Here the sample spans around 770,000 distinct CDR3 sequences, 25% to 30% being singletons. For this clonotype: The antigen is unknown.

Material: cultured CD8+ T cells from PBMCs, obtained from culture after CMV antigen stimulation. This TCR was recovered from a human donor in good health (CMV status not recorded). Some clones in this sample may be carry-over from other donors' samples. V usage is TRBV19 and J usage is TRBJ2-4; tentatively, D is TRBD1 or TRBD2 (5 bases each). As DNA, the CDR3 is TGTGCCAGTAGTATTCGGGGCCGTGAGCGGCACTCAAACATTCAGTACTTC. This codes for CASSIRGRERHSNIQYF.